The 24 T cell receptor beta chains below were found in one sample sequenced in a study of T cell responses to AZD1222 COVID-19 vaccine. Sequenced by immunoSEQ multiplex PCR; TCRdb stores in-frame clones only, minus some. The sample lists about 130,000 clones, approximately 90% occurring once. The sample was peripheral blood, taken on day 0 of AZD1222 vaccination. Source of these receptors: an adult in good health.

This chain uses TRBV5-1 with TRBJ2-7, with 7 nucleotides matching TRBD1. This CDR3 is built from 17 residues. Germline V gene data show CDR1 as SGHRS and CDR2 as YFSETQ. With V trimmed by 4 bases and J by 4 bases, 17 bases remained unmatched. The CDR3 is CASSLDFALGTAYEQYF. As DNA, the CDR3 is TGCGCCAGCAGCCTAGACTTTGCACTCGGGACAGCTTACGAGCAGTACTTC.

The rearrangement joins TRBV5-1 to TRBJ2-1; 9 bases agree with TRBD1. The length of the CDR3 is 15 residues. Germline assignment: CDR1 SGHRS and CDR2 YFSETQ. With 1 base clipped from V and 7 bases from J, the junction kept 6 bases outside the gene matches. CDR3 loop: CASSLQGQGLNEQFF. The CDR3, as DNA: TGCGCCAGCAGCTTGCAGGGACAGGGATTAAATGAGCAGTTCTTC.

This clone has only a few counts. The chain couples TRBV2 to TRBJ1-1; no definite D call. Between the trimmed V and J ends, which lost 4 bases and 3 bases, there was a span of 6 bases. The CDR3 contains 12 residues. Germline lookup yields CDR1 SNHLY and CDR2 FYNNEI. This CDR3 reads CASSVGDTEAFF. The CDR3 DNA follows: TGTGCCAGCAGTGTTGGGGACACTGAAGCTTTCTTT.

The genes are TRBV19 and TRBJ2-2; TRBD1 agrees at 11 bases. Germline V gene sequence: CDR1 LNHDA, CDR2 SQIVND (reference sequence). After removal of 4 bases from V and 7 bases from J, the junction contained 2 bases not matched to a gene. This CDR3 region has 14 residues. The CDR3 region is CASSRDRGIGELFF. In DNA, the CDR3 is TGTGCCAGTAGTAGGGACAGGGGGATCGGGGAGCTGTTTTTT.

The CDR3 DNA reads as TGTGCCAGCAGAGCCACAGGGGCGGCTGAAAAACTGTTTTTT. Translation gives CASRATGAAEKLFF. V is TRBV2 and J is TRBJ1-4, with TRBD1 matching over 7 bases. The germline V gene encodes CDR1 SNHLY and CDR2 FYNNEI. J was trimmed by 7 bases and V by 6 bases; bases with no gene match: 8. The CDR3 is made up of 14 amino acids.

The chain recombines TRBV7-2 with TRBJ1-6, with D unclear. Germline V CDR1 and CDR2: SGHTA, FQGNSA. The length of the CDR3 is 14 residues. Trimming removed 5 bases from V and 13 bases from J, with 18 bases in between. CDR3 sequence: CASSLNSIPFPLHF. CDR3 nucleotides: TGTGCCAGCAGCCTAAACTCAATCCCATTCCCCCTCCACTTT.

This clone appeared a single time. This chain connects TRBV18 to TRBJ1-5; no definite D call. CDR3 length: 14 residues. CDR1 KGHSH and CDR2 LQKENI come from the germline V gene. V was clipped by 2 bases and J by 4 bases, with 9 bases between them. The CDR3 spells CASSPEVQNQPQHF. Here the CDR3 DNA reads TGTGCCAGCTCACCAGAAGTTCAGAATCAGCCCCAGCATTTT. The variable domain in full, with the rest retrieved from reference TRBV18 and TRBJ1-5, is NAGVMQNPRHLVRRRGQEARLRCSPMKGHSHVYWYRQLPEEGLKFMVYLQKENIIDESGMPKERFSAEFPKEGPSILRIQQVVRGDSAAYFCASSPEVQNQPQHFGDGTRLSIL.

V gene TRBV3-1 (or the pseudogene TRBV3-2) combines with J gene TRBJ2-7, with D perhaps matching TRBD1 or TRBD2 (5 bases each). The V gene's germline CDR1 is LGHDT and CDR2 YNNKEL (reference sequence). The length of the CDR3 is 16 residues. Trimming shortened V by 4 bases and J by 6 bases, and 22 bases separated the two germline ends. CDR3 nucleotide sequence: TGTGCCAGCAGCCCCCCACCGGGACGCCCCGCGGGCGAGCAGTACTTC. It codes for CASSPPPGRPAGEQYF.

The J gene is TRBJ1-6, the V gene TRBV6-5; D may be TRBD1 (5 bases). V lost 6 bases and J 9 bases, leaving 15 bases between the germline ends. Germline assignment: CDR1 MNHEY and CDR2 SVGAGI. The CDR3 sequence is 14 residues long. The CDR3 is CASSKGREGSPLHF. CDR3 sequence (DNA): TGTGCCAGCAGCAAGGGGAGGGAGGGTTCACCCCTCCACTTT.

V usage is TRBV3-1 (or the pseudogene TRBV3-2) and J usage is TRBJ1-5, with 7 nucleotides matching TRBD1. The junction had 8 bases not matched to a gene; V was cut back by 4 bases and J by 5 bases. Germline-derived CDR1 and CDR2 are LGHDT and YNNKEL (reference sequence). The CDR3 loop spans 15 amino acids. In DNA, the CDR3 is TGTGCCAGCAGCCGGAACCGGGACAGCCATCAGCCCCAGCATTTT. This encodes CASSRNRDSHQPQHF.

The chain uses TRBV3-1 (or the pseudogene TRBV3-2) and TRBJ2-1; 15 nucleotides match TRBD2. V was pared by 2 bases and J by 6 bases, with 14 bases of the junction left unmatched. Germline CDR1 LGHDT, CDR2 YNNKEL (reference sequence). CDR3 length: 20 residues. CDR3 DNA sequence: TGTGCCAGCAGCCAAACCCCCTGGACTAGCGGGGGGGTTTTGATCAATGAGCAGTTCTTC. Its translation: CASSQTPWTSGGVLINEQFF.

The chain couples TRBV7-9 to TRBJ1-2, with D possibly matching TRBD1 (5 bases). V was pared by 7 bases and J by 5 bases, with 20 bases between. Germline V gives CDR1 SEHNR, CDR2 FQNEAQ (reference sequence). There are 15 residues in the CDR3. Here the CDR3 DNA reads TGTGCCAGCAACCCAGACAGAGACCTTTCTTATGGCTACACCTTC. Protein product: CASNPDRDLSYGYTF. Combining the CDR3 with reference TRBV7-9 and TRBJ1-2 gives the whole variable domain DTGVSQNPRHKITKRGQNVTFRCDPISEHNRLYWYRQTLGQGPEFLTYFQNEAQLEKSRLLSDRFSAERPKGSFSTLEIQRTEQGDSAMYLCASNPDRDLSYGYTFGSGTRLTVV.

This sequence joins TRBV6-5 and TRBJ1-2, with 8 bases matching TRBD1. Losses at the gene ends were 7 bases for V and 1 base for J; bases not matched to a gene: 2. The CDR3 covers 13 residues. Germline-derived CDR1 and CDR2 are MNHEY and SVGAGI. Here the CDR3 DNA reads TGTGCCAGCACGGACAGGGTTAACTATGGCTACACCTTC. It translates to CASTDRVNYGYTF.

This chain connects TRBV10-3 to TRBJ2-5, with TRBD1 matching over 9 bases. The J segment lost 7 bases and the V segment lost 6 bases, leaving 12 bases of the junction unmatched. CDR3 length: 15 residues. Germline CDR1 ENHRY, CDR2 SYGVKD. The CDR3 DNA follows: TGTGCCATCAGCGCCGGGGACAGGGATATAGGGACCCAGTACTTC. The encoded protein is CAISAGDRDIGTQYF.

In regard to this clone: Different DNA sequences within this sample yield the same CDR3. The V and J genes are TRBV28 and TRBJ1-5; D is ambiguous. The V gene lost 3 bases and the J gene lost 9 bases, with 12 bases spanning the gap. Per germline, CDR1 MDHEN and CDR2 SYDVKM. The CDR3 totals 13 residues. Here the CDR3 reads CASSFEVDRPQHF. The CDR3 nucleotides read TGTGCCAGCAGTTTCGAGGTCGACCGGCCCCAGCATTTT.

This clone was seen only once. The rearrangement joins TRBV29-1 to TRBJ1-2, with 9 bases aligning to TRBD1. The CDR3 spans 14 residues. Trimming cost V 3 bases and J 0 bases; bases outside gene matches: 2. Germline V gene sequence: CDR1 SQVTM, CDR2 ANQGSEA. The CDR3 spells CSVDWTGANYGYTF. The CDR3 bases are TGCAGCGTTGACTGGACAGGGGCTAACTATGGCTACACCTTC.

This clone is a singleton in its sample. The J gene is TRBJ1-2, the V gene TRBV5-5; TRBD1 matches at 8 bases. V gave up 1 base and J gave up 6 bases; unmatched junction bases: 5. Germline values: CDR1 SGHKS, CDR2 YYEKEE (reference sequence). This CDR3 is 14 amino acids long. The CDR3 here is CASSLSAGGNGYTF. CDR3 nucleotide sequence: TGTGCCAGCAGCTTGAGTGCAGGGGGCAATGGCTACACCTTC.

The J gene is TRBJ1-1, the V gene TRBV5-1; D is unclear. The CDR3 covers 13 residues. Trimming pared 0 bases from V and 2 bases from J, leaving 5 bases between. Germline CDR1 reads SGHRS; CDR2 reads YFSETQ. CDR3 residues: CASSLAINTEAFF. In DNA, the CDR3 is TGCGCCAGCAGCTTGGCCATTAACACTGAAGCTTTCTTT.

This clone was seen only once. The chain joins TRBV5-1 to TRBJ1-2, with a possible D match to TRBD1 (5 bases). V lost 0 bases, J lost 6 bases, and 12 bases lay in between. Germline values: CDR1 SGHRS, CDR2 YFSETQ. There are 14 residues in the CDR3. CDR3 amino acids: CASSLEGRVNGYTF. The CDR3, as DNA: TGCGCCAGCAGCTTGGAGGGCAGGGTGAATGGCTACACCTTC.

This chain joins TRBV6-2 or TRBV6-3 and TRBJ2-2; TRBD2 matches 12 bases. CDR3 length: 18 residues. CDR1 and CDR2 from the germline V gene are MNHEY and SVGEGT. J lost 2 bases, V lost 4 bases, and 8 bases had no gene match. The CDR3 region is CASSFGLAGWINTGELFF. DNA of the CDR3: TGTGCCAGCAGTTTTGGACTAGCGGGGTGGATTAACACCGGGGAGCTGTTTTTT.

V gene TRBV28 combines with J gene TRBJ2-7; 8 bases map to TRBD1. Germline assignment: CDR1 MDHEN and CDR2 SYDVKM. This CDR3 comprises 12 residues. V shed 6 bases and J 11 bases; nucleotides not matched to a gene: 9. The CDR3 is CASRSGQAREYF. The CDR3 bases are TGTGCCAGCAGATCGGGACAGGCAAGGGAGTACTTC. The whole variable domain, remainder taken from reference TRBV28 and TRBJ2-7, is DVKVTQSSRYLVKRTGEKVFLECVQDMDHENMFWYRQDPGLGLRLIYFSYDVKMKEKGDIPEGYSVSREKKERFSLILESASTNQTSMYLCASRSGQAREYFGPGTRLTVT.

This clone was observed once. CDR3 DNA: TGTGCCAGCAGGGAGGACAGGGGATATCAGCCCCAGCATTTT. It specifies CASREDRGYQPQHF. The chain links TRBV2 to TRBJ1-5; 9 bases fit TRBD1. There are 14 residues in the CDR3. Germline V gene data show CDR1 as SNHLY and CDR2 as FYNNEI. V gave up 6 bases and J gave up 5 bases; unmatched junction bases: 5.

The rearrangement links TRBV10-3 to TRBJ1-2, with a tentative D call TRBD1 (5 bases). CDR1 and CDR2 from the germline V gene are ENHRY and SYGVKD. This CDR3 region has 15 residues. The V and J ends lost 5 bases and 6 bases respectively, with 19 bases between them. CDR3 sequence reads: CAISTLGEGMDGYTF. In nucleotides, the CDR3 is TGTGCCATCAGTACTTTGGGGGAGGGGATGGATGGCTACACCTTC.

CDR3 in amino acids: CASRGQVRPGTDTQYF. Written as DNA, the CDR3 is TGTGCCAGTAGGGGACAGGTTAGGCCGGGCACAGATACGCAGTATTTT. The V gene is TRBV19, the J gene TRBJ2-3; 8 bases fit TRBD1. Germline loops: CDR1 LNHDA, CDR2 SQIVND (reference sequence). Trimming at V came to 6 bases and at J to 1 base, leaving 9 bases not matched to a gene. The CDR3 is made up of 16 amino acids.